This TCR beta chain was captured in a study of blood T cell repertoires in COVID-19 (dated by TCRdb to 2020 to 2022). As for the study more broadly: Samples covering the acute and convalescent phases of COVID-19 were provided by collaborators in the United States, Italy and Spain. The material from the prospective study consisted of cDNA or gDNA derived from T cells, B-cell-depleted T cells, or PBMCs. Deeply sampled blood TCRbeta repertoires from subjects exposed to, actively infected with, or recovered from COVID-19 were included in the dataset. The repertoires were released in a freely available public database meant as a resource for research on the immune response to SARS-CoV-2. A de-identified subject ID, COVID-19 status, age in years and sex were almost always included in the sample metadata. The samples were drawn from two sources: the first 160 participants of the ongoing ImmuneRACE study, and fewer than 1,500 subjects contributed by 6 global collaborators. Where available, HLA class I and class II types were taken from metadata supplied by the sample provider and were not determined by assay-based typing. The research as a whole found: The quantity of clinical and demographic metadata differed by source and by participant and was supplied without curation.

TCRbeta CDR3 regions were amplified from genomic DNA using the immunoSEQ Assay, a bias-controlled multiplex PCR. The authors' analysis ran thus. The number of nucleated cells in each sample was estimated from the amplification of reference gene primers within the assay. Sequence reads were collapsed and filtered to measure the absolute abundance of every unique TCRbeta CDR3 rearrangement. For each sample, productive Simpson clonality was calculated by taking the square root of Simpson's diversity index across productive rearrangements. TCRdb took this table from immuneACCESS and kept in-frame rearrangements with V and J called. Such tables lack part of the clones; where checked against another copy, unresolved V genes explain under half of the gap, and the rest is unexplained. That table furnishes V, J and clone size, whereas the DNA furnished D and trimming. Recorded for this sample are approximately 67,000 clones; around 88% of them occurred a single time. Approximately 19% of the sample lies in the top ten.

About this clone: Its antigen remains undetermined. The sample holds no much larger clone one base away, and base qualities are not on file.

From the germline V gene, CDR1 is SGHRS and CDR2 is YFSETQ. V drops 5 bases and J drops 4 bases, leaving 12 bases in between. The CDR3 runs 14 residues from the cysteine to the phenylalanine. The read is trimmed to its CDR3 DNA, 42 bases read in frame from base 1. The collaborating institutions used their own protocols to collect whole blood in K2EDTA tubes. For TCRbeta analysis, collaborator samples were shipped as frozen whole blood, as isolated PBMCs, or as DNA extracted from either sample type. The source material was peripheral blood. Here the chain combines TRBV5-1 and TRBJ1-4; matching of 6 bases hints at TRBD1 as the D gene. This TCR derives from a woman at least 80 years old with acute or convalescent COVID-19. The sequenced DNA: TGCGCCAGCAGTCAGGACAGCCGTAATGAAAAACTGTTTTTT. It specifies CASSQDSRNEKLFF.